Listed below are T cell receptor beta chains from one sample, sequenced in a study of cytomegalovirus exposure and HLA in healthy donors. Assay: immunoSEQ multiplex PCR; the TCRdb copy retains only in-frame clones and omits some. In the table there are approximately 300,000 clones, about nine tenths of which are singletons. Sequenced sample: PBMCs. Source of these receptors: a woman under 30 in good health and CMV-seronegative. Both conserved end residues are part of each CDR3. Fields, in order: D gene, J gene, V gene, CDR3 protein. D genes are given only for firm matches.

d_gene: .; j_gene: TRBJ2-5; v_gene: TRBV9; CDR3aa: CASSVSETQYF
d_gene: .; j_gene: TRBJ1-4; v_gene: TRBV9; CDR3aa: CASSPRPSRQNYNEKLFF
d_gene: .; j_gene: TRBJ1-2; v_gene: TRBV7-2; CDR3aa: CASSRPGTSHSYGYTF
d_gene: .; j_gene: TRBJ1-1; v_gene: TRBV2; CDR3aa: CASSARGTEAFF
d_gene: TRBD1; j_gene: TRBJ2-2; v_gene: TRBV2; CDR3aa: CASRVTGVTGELFF
d_gene: TRBD1; j_gene: TRBJ2-7; v_gene: TRBV28; CDR3aa: CASSLSGQGARNEQYF
d_gene: TRBD1; j_gene: TRBJ1-2; v_gene: TRBV10-3; CDR3aa: CAISDGRTGVEAYGYTF
d_gene: .; j_gene: TRBJ2-7; v_gene: TRBV4-3; CDR3aa: CASSQDLQTYEQYF
d_gene: TRBD2; j_gene: TRBJ2-1; v_gene: TRBV7-9; CDR3aa: CASSHREGGYNEQFF
d_gene: .; j_gene: TRBJ1-2; v_gene: TRBV19; CDR3aa: CATRPMDSGVGYTF
d_gene: TRBD1; j_gene: TRBJ1-2; v_gene: TRBV19; CDR3aa: CASSMLRDRVSGYTF
d_gene: TRBD1; j_gene: TRBJ2-1; v_gene: TRBV27; CDR3aa: CASSFPDRVNNEQFF
d_gene: .; j_gene: TRBJ1-5; v_gene: TRBV2; CDR3aa: CASSQWSSNQPQHF
d_gene: .; j_gene: TRBJ1-4; v_gene: TRBV4-2; CDR3aa: CASSQEAQAPNEKLFF
d_gene: .; j_gene: TRBJ2-1; v_gene: TRBV10-2; CDR3aa: CASSESRRSDEQFF
d_gene: TRBD1; j_gene: TRBJ1-2; v_gene: TRBV7-8; CDR3aa: CASSLEGQGAHYGYTF
d_gene: TRBD1; j_gene: TRBJ1-1; v_gene: TRBV27; CDR3aa: CASSPMGQGATEAFF
d_gene: .; j_gene: TRBJ2-7; v_gene: TRBV7-2; CDR3aa: CASSLGAEQYF
d_gene: TRBD2; j_gene: TRBJ2-7; v_gene: TRBV4-2; CDR3aa: CASSQVSLALTSYEQYF
d_gene: .; j_gene: TRBJ1-2; v_gene: TRBV4-1; CDR3aa: CASSQGQGTYGYTF
d_gene: TRBD1; j_gene: TRBJ2-7; v_gene: TRBV19; CDR3aa: CASSISGLRDSSYEQYF
d_gene: .; j_gene: TRBJ2-1; v_gene: TRBV2; CDR3aa: CASSLSSNNEQFF
d_gene: TRBD2; j_gene: TRBJ2-7; v_gene: TRBV5-4; CDR3aa: CASSLRSGRARGEQYF
d_gene: TRBD2; j_gene: TRBJ2-1; v_gene: TRBV7-3; CDR3aa: CASSIGLAGYNEQFF
d_gene: .; j_gene: TRBJ1-4; v_gene: TRBV18; CDR3aa: CASSPTQATNEKLFF
d_gene: .; j_gene: TRBJ2-1; v_gene: TRBV18; CDR3aa: CASSPPGGSYNEQFF
d_gene: TRBD1; j_gene: TRBJ1-1; v_gene: TRBV18; CDR3aa: CASSPDRVSTEAFF
d_gene: TRBD1; j_gene: TRBJ1-2; v_gene: TRBV4-3; CDR3aa: CASSQDLQGAQGYTF
d_gene: TRBD2; j_gene: TRBJ2-3; v_gene: TRBV13; CDR3aa: CASSPYRAGARSSTDTQYF
d_gene: .; j_gene: TRBJ2-1; v_gene: TRBV7-6; CDR3aa: CAGVGGDYNEQFF
d_gene: TRBD2; j_gene: TRBJ2-2; v_gene: TRBV7-3; CDR3aa: CASRRGLAGGTGTGELFF
d_gene: .; j_gene: TRBJ1-2; v_gene: TRBV10-3; CDR3aa: CAIRGRPGSRYTF
d_gene: TRBD1; j_gene: TRBJ2-1; v_gene: TRBV7-9; CDR3aa: CAGGRDSNNEQFF
d_gene: .; j_gene: TRBJ2-2; v_gene: TRBV27; CDR3aa: CASSSLSGIGELFF
d_gene: TRBD1; j_gene: TRBJ1-1; v_gene: TRBV4-1; CDR3aa: CASSHDRDRLLSTEAFF
d_gene: TRBD2; j_gene: TRBJ2-7; v_gene: TRBV19; CDR3aa: CASKGGLDEQYF
d_gene: TRBD2; j_gene: TRBJ2-5; v_gene: TRBV29-1; CDR3aa: CSAQAGQETQYF
d_gene: .; j_gene: TRBJ1-2; v_gene: TRBV6-5; CDR3aa: CASSSQTGMGYTF
d_gene: .; j_gene: TRBJ2-6; v_gene: TRBV5-1; CDR3aa: CASSSEPQGTGANVLTF
d_gene: TRBD2; j_gene: TRBJ2-1; v_gene: TRBV19; CDR3aa: CASSIGTSGPYNEQFF
d_gene: TRBD2; j_gene: TRBJ2-1; v_gene: TRBV5-6; CDR3aa: CASSRGGSSYNEQFF